Following are 26 T cell receptor beta chains from one sample sequenced in a study of blood T cell repertoires in COVID-19. The repertoire was sequenced with immunoSEQ multiplex PCR; TCRdb's copy has only in-frame clones and lacks some. Of under 55,000 clones in the sample, about 85% were seen once. Sequencing was carried out using peripheral blood. The receptors stem from a human donor in a cohort sampled during active COVID-19.

This chain uses TRBV6-2 or TRBV6-3 with TRBJ1-6, with 9 bases fitting TRBD1. Per germline, CDR1 MNHEY and CDR2 SVGEGT. The junction had 7 bases not matched to a gene; V was cut back by 4 bases and J by 9 bases. The length of the CDR3 is 15 residues. The CDR3 here is CASSSGQGMISPLHF. As DNA, the CDR3 is TGTGCCAGCAGTTCTGGACAGGGGATGATTTCACCCCTCCACTTT.

This chain links TRBV5-1 with TRBJ1-1; no definite D call. V was shortened by 0 bases and J by 0 bases, with 9 bases between the two germline ends. This CDR3 is built from 15 residues. Looked up from germline, CDR1 is SGHRS and CDR2 is YFSETQ. CDR3: CASSLASNLNTEAFF. The DNA for the CDR3 is TGCGCCAGCAGCTTGGCTAGCAATCTGAACACTGAAGCTTTCTTT.

This chain joins TRBV11-2 and TRBJ1-5; 8 bases line up with TRBD1. This CDR3 is 15 amino acids long. Germline V CDR1 and CDR2: SGHAT, FQNNGV. V gave up 1 base and J gave up 2 bases; unmatched junction bases: 1. The CDR3 sequence: CASSLATGGNQPQHF. Here the CDR3 DNA reads TGTGCCAGCAGCTTAGCGACAGGGGGCAATCAGCCCCAGCATTTT.

This clone was observed a handful of times. CDR3 residues: CASSQGPRQPQHF. CDR3 sequence (DNA): TGTGCCAGCAGCCAGGGTCCTCGGCAGCCCCAGCATTTT. The chain couples TRBV2 to TRBJ1-5, with TRBD1 as a possible D gene (5 bases). The V gene's germline CDR1 is SNHLY and CDR2 FYNNEI. The length of the CDR3 is 13 residues. V lost 6 bases and J 7 bases, leaving 13 bases between the germline ends.

V is TRBV6-5 and J is TRBJ1-5; tentative D call: TRBD1 (5 bases). Trimming removed 7 bases from V and 5 bases from J, with 12 bases in between. Germline V gene lookup returns CDR1 MNHEY and CDR2 SVGAGI. The CDR3 totals 13 residues. The DNA of the CDR3 is TGTGCCAGCAAGGCGAAGGGGCATCAGCCCCAGCATTTT. This codes for CASKAKGHQPQHF.

The rearrangement joins TRBV12-3 or TRBV12-4 to TRBJ1-1; the D is unclear. V was shortened by 10 bases and J by 6 bases, with 9 bases between the two germline ends. This CDR3 has 10 amino acids. CDR3 loop: CATGFAEAFF. CDR3 sequence (DNA): TGTGCCACCGGGTTTGCTGAAGCTTTCTTT.

As DNA, the CDR3 is TGTGCCAGCTTTTCTCCGCCAGGCCGGGGTACTGAAGCTTTCTTT. The encoded protein is CASFSPPGRGTEAFF. V and J are TRBV11-2 and TRBJ1-1; unclear D gene. The V end was cut by 8 bases, the J end by 5 bases, with 21 bases between. CDR3 length: 15 amino acids. Germline CDR1 and CDR2: SGHAT and FQNNGV.

This chain links TRBV7-3 with TRBJ2-2, with 8 bases aligning to TRBD1. Germline V lookup: CDR1 SGHTA, CDR2 FQGTGA. V gave up 5 bases and J gave up 1 base; unmatched junction bases: 9. This CDR3 has 17 amino acids. CDR3 in DNA: TGTGCCAGCAGCCCCCGACCCGGGACAGGGAACACCGGGGAGCTGTTTTTT. Translating it yields CASSPRPGTGNTGELFF.

The V and J genes are TRBV10-3 and TRBJ1-1; D uncertain. Germline V gene sequence: CDR1 ENHRY, CDR2 SYGVKD. V was shortened by 6 bases and J by 1 base, with 9 bases between the two germline ends. The CDR3 is 13 residues long. The CDR3 region is CAISDTRNTEAFF. CDR3 in DNA: TGTGCCATCAGCGACACTCGGAACACTGAAGCTTTCTTT.

This clone turned up a few times. The V gene is TRBV28, the J gene TRBJ1-1; D is perhaps TRBD1 (5 bases). V was clipped by 3 bases and J by 5 bases, with 16 bases between them. The CDR3 contains 15 residues. Germline values: CDR1 MDHEN, CDR2 SYDVKM. The CDR3 here is CASSFGGPGWTEAFF. As DNA, the CDR3 is TGTGCCAGCAGTTTTGGAGGGCCAGGGTGGACTGAAGCTTTCTTT.

The genes are TRBV7-9 and TRBJ2-7; D is possibly TRBD1 (6 bases). With 6 bases removed from V and 3 bases from J, the gap between germline ends came to 21 bases. The CDR3 loop spans 16 amino acids. Germline values: CDR1 SEHNR, CDR2 FQNEAQ (reference sequence). CDR3 coding DNA: TGTGCCAGCAGTCACCCCTATTTGACAGGAATCTACGAGCAGTACTTC. Its protein product is CASSHPYLTGIYEQYF.

This clone was counted once. The chain has TRBV30 and TRBJ1-1; D uncertain. The germline CDR1 and CDR2 sequences are GTSNPN and SVGIG (reference sequence). Trimming took off 3 bases at V and 0 bases at J, with 8 bases between the two ends. This CDR3 is built from 13 residues. The CDR3 loop reads CAWRIDMNTEAFF. The CDR3, as DNA: TGTGCCTGGAGGATAGATATGAACACTGAAGCTTTCTTT.

This chain links TRBV18 with TRBJ2-7; 8 positions agree with TRBD1. This CDR3 contains 14 residues. Germline V lookup: CDR1 KGHSH, CDR2 LQKENI. J was trimmed by 6 bases and V by 6 bases; bases with no gene match: 10. CDR3 bases: TGTGCCAGCTCCCCTTTGCAGGGGGCTGGCGAGCAGTACTTC. It yields the protein CASSPLQGAGEQYF.

The rearrangement joins TRBV7-2 to TRBJ2-2; TRBD2 aligns across 10 bases. CDR3 length: 16 amino acids. CDR1 is SGHTA, CDR2 FQGNSA, per germline. The J segment lost 4 bases and the V segment lost 2 bases, leaving 4 bases of the junction unmatched. This CDR3 reads CASSLLAGVTTGELFF. The CDR3 nucleotides read TGTGCCAGCAGCTTACTAGCGGGAGTAACCACCGGGGAGCTGTTTTTT.

J is TRBJ2-7 and V is TRBV5-6; D is ambiguous. The ends were cut back, 1 base at V and 6 bases at J, with 17 bases in the middle. The CDR3 covers 15 residues. Germline V lookup: CDR1 SGHDT, CDR2 YYEEEE. CDR3 nucleotides: TGTGCCAGCAGCTTGTATTCCCTCCCCAGGCGCGAGCAGTACTTC. Protein product: CASSLYSLPRREQYF.

This clone was observed a few times. The chain links TRBV5-1 to TRBJ2-2; D is possibly TRBD1 (6 bases). V was trimmed by 7 bases and J by 3 bases, leaving 22 bases between them. The CDR3 runs to 17 residues. Germline CDR1 is SGHRS and CDR2 is YFSETQ. CDR3 in amino acids: CASGWTRSQGYTGELFF. Written as DNA, the CDR3 is TGCGCCAGCGGATGGACTCGCTCCCAGGGGTACACCGGGGAGCTGTTTTTT.

J is TRBJ1-2 and V is TRBV6-5; TRBD1 is a possible D gene (6 bases). The V and J ends lost 5 bases and 7 bases respectively, with 17 bases between them. Germline-derived CDR1 and CDR2 are MNHEY and SVGAGI. CDR3 size: 14 residues. The CDR3 here is CASSLTDSRRGYTF. CDR3 bases: TGTGCCAGCAGTCTAACGGACAGCCGTCGTGGCTACACCTTC.

This rearrangement joins TRBV14 to TRBJ2-2; D is unresolved. The CDR3 sequence is 14 residues long. Germline assignment: CDR1 SGHDN and CDR2 FVKESK. Trimming took off 7 bases at V and 1 base at J, with 10 bases between the two ends. The chain's CDR3 is CASMLSGNTGELFF. The CDR3 DNA reads as TGTGCCAGCATGCTTTCGGGGAACACCGGGGAGCTGTTTTTT.

V and J are TRBV2 and TRBJ2-1; TRBD1 aligns across 10 bases. This CDR3 has 13 amino acids. The germline V gene encodes CDR1 SNHLY and CDR2 FYNNEI. J lost 7 bases, V lost 6 bases, and 3 bases had no gene match. In nucleotides, the CDR3 is TGTGCCAGCAGAGACAGGGGGCGGAATGAGCAGTTCTTC. It yields the protein CASRDRGRNEQFF.

J is TRBJ2-3 and V is TRBV7-2; 12 nucleotides line up with TRBD2. V was pared by 3 bases and J by 8 bases, with 15 bases of the junction left unmatched. This CDR3 has 18 residues. CDR1 SGHTA and CDR2 FQGNSA come from the germline V gene. CDR3 loop: CASSFSSGRADKFGTQYF. The DNA of the CDR3 is TGTGCCAGCAGCTTTTCTAGCGGGAGGGCCGATAAGTTTGGTACGCAGTATTTT.

This clone was counted a single time. This chain connects TRBV19 to TRBJ1-3; no clear D. Germline V gives CDR1 LNHDA, CDR2 SQIVND (reference sequence). The CDR3 totals 11 residues. Trimming took 10 bases from V and 0 from J, leaving 4 bases between them. In DNA, the CDR3 is TGTGCCACCTCCTCTGGAAACACCATATATTTT. This encodes CATSSGNTIYF.

This clone was observed a single time. The chain is built from TRBV24-1 and TRBJ2-1; possibly TRBD2 for D (7 bases). This CDR3 is built from 17 residues. CDR1 and CDR2 from the germline V gene are KGHDR and SFDVKD. Between the trimmed V and J ends, which lost 2 bases and 3 bases, there was a span of 16 bases. The CDR3 region has the DNA TGTGCCACCAGTGATTCGGTAGGGGGAGGGGACTACAATGAGCAGTTCTTC. It yields the protein CATSDSVGGGDYNEQFF.

V usage is TRBV28 and J usage is TRBJ1-6, with D uncertain. V lost 7 bases and J 7 bases, leaving 17 bases between the germline ends. In germline, CDR1 is MDHEN, CDR2 SYDVKM. The CDR3 sequence is 15 residues long. Here the CDR3 DNA reads TGTGCCAGCAAGGCTGGACCCCGGGAGAATTCACCCCTCCACTTT. It specifies CASKAGPRENSPLHF.

The chain joins TRBV28 to TRBJ2-7, with D tentatively TRBD1 (6 bases). The germline V gene has CDR1 MDHEN and CDR2 SYDVKM. The CDR3 is made up of 16 amino acids. Trimming took 4 bases from V and 0 from J, leaving 16 bases between them. As DNA, the CDR3 is TGTGCCAGCAGTTCGACCACCGGGACAACCTCCTACGAGCAGTACTTC. It yields the protein CASSSTTGTTSYEQYF.

The chain has TRBV19 and TRBJ2-7, with D perhaps matching TRBD1 (6 bases). The V end was cut by 1 base, the J end by 3 bases, with 13 bases between. This CDR3 comprises 15 residues. Germline loops: CDR1 LNHDA, CDR2 SQIVND (reference sequence). This chain's CDR3 is CASSIGHTGLYEQYF. The CDR3 DNA reads TGTGCCAGTAGTATAGGCCATACAGGGCTCTACGAGCAGTACTTC.

J is TRBJ1-1 and V is TRBV2; no firm D call. The CDR3 spans 14 residues. Trimming shortened V by 5 bases and J by 4 bases, and 14 bases separated the two germline ends. From germline, CDR1 is SNHLY and CDR2 FYNNEI. Here the CDR3 reads CASSLNSIGTEAFF. The CDR3 bases are TGTGCCAGCAGTCTAAACTCCATCGGCACTGAAGCTTTCTTT.